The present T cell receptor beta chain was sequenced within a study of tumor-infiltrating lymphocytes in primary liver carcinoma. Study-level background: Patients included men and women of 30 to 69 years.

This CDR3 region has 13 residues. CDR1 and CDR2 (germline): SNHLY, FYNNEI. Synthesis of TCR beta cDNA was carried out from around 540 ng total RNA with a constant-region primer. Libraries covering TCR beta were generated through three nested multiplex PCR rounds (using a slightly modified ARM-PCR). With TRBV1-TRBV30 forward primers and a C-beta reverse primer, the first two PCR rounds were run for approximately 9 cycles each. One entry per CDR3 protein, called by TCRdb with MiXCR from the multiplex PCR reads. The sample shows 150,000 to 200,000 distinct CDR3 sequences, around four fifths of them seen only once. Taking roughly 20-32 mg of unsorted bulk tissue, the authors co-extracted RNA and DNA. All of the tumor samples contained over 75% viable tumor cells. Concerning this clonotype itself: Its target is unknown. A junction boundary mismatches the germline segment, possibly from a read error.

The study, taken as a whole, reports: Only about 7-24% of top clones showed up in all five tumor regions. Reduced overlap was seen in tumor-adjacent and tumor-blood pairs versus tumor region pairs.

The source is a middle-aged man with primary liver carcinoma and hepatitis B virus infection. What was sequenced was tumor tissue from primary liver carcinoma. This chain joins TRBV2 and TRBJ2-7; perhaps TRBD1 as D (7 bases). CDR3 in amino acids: CVSRGEVPYERYF. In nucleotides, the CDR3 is TGTGTCAGCAGGGGGGAGGTACCCTACGAGCGGTACTTC.